Listed here are 27 T cell receptor beta chains from one sample, sequenced in a study of CD8 T cells in ankylosing spondylitis. Each CDR3 protein gets one entry after TCRdb re-called the 5' RACE reads with MiXCR. In the table there are 250,000 to 300,000 distinct CDR3 sequences, around 18% of which are singletons. The sequencing input was blood, either unsorted or a sorted T cell fraction (not recorded which). Every receptor here comes from a male donor with ankylosing spondylitis or in good health (not recorded which).

J is TRBJ2-1 and V is TRBV7-3; D not resolved. The CDR3 runs 13 residues. Germline V gene sequence: CDR1 SGHTA, CDR2 FQGTGA. V gave up 8 bases and J gave up 2 bases, with 10 bases separating them. The DNA of the CDR3 is TGTGCCAGCTCCGGCGGAACCTACAATGAGCAGTTCTTC. Encoded protein: CASSGGTYNEQFF.

This clonotype was counted between two and nine times. The V gene is TRBV28, the J gene TRBJ2-1, with 14 bases lining up with TRBD2. The germline V gene has CDR1 MDHEN and CDR2 SYDVKM. J was trimmed by 15 bases and V by 6 bases; bases with no gene match: 4. The CDR3 contains 12 residues. The CDR3 loop is CASSRGLAGGFF. CDR3 in DNA: TGTGCCAGCAGCCGCGGACTAGCGGGAGGGTTCTTC.

The chain recombines TRBV6-2 or TRBV6-3 with TRBJ2-5, with 7 nucleotides matching TRBD2. V was clipped by 4 bases and J by 2 bases; unmatched bases: 4. The germline V gene encodes CDR1 MNHEY and CDR2 SVGEGT. The CDR3 sequence is 14 residues long. The CDR3 coding sequence is TGTGCCAGCAGTTGCGGGCGGGGGCAAGAGACCCAGTACTTC. This codes for CASSCGRGQETQYF.

The rearrangement links TRBV5-1 to TRBJ2-3; D ambiguous. The V end was cut by 0 bases, the J end by 6 bases, with 11 bases between. CDR1 is SGHRS and CDR2 is YFSETQ in the germline V gene. CDR3 length: 14 residues. The CDR3 sequence is CASSLVGDRDTQYF. CDR3 nucleotide sequence: TGCGCCAGCAGCTTGGTTGGGGATCGGGATACGCAGTATTTT.

The V call is TRBV20-1, the J call TRBJ1-5; D call uncertain. The CDR3 contains 15 residues. Germline V CDR1 and CDR2: DFQATT, SNEGSKA (reference sequence). V shed 0 bases and J shed 2 bases, with 11 bases lying between them. CDR3 in amino acids: CSARDPGVRNQPQHF. CDR3 DNA: TGCAGTGCTAGAGATCCTGGGGTCCGCAATCAGCCCCAGCATTTT.

This clonotype was picked up many times. The chain links TRBV15 to TRBJ2-3; D not resolved. The CDR3 runs 18 residues. Trimming removed 0 bases at V and 0 bases at J, with 16 bases between. Germline V gene data show CDR1 as LNHNV and CDR2 as YYDKDF (reference sequence). The CDR3 coding sequence is TGTGCCACCAGCAGAGATGGCCCAGGACGCCTTAGCACAGATACGCAGTATTTT. Translating it yields CATSRDGPGRLSTDTQYF.

V gene TRBV9 combines with J gene TRBJ2-3, with TRBD2 matching over 13 bases. V lost 4 bases to trimming and J lost 0 bases; unmatched junction nucleotides: 8. Germline assignment: CDR1 SGDLS and CDR2 YYNGEE. The CDR3 has 18 residues. CDR3 nucleotides: TGTGCCAGCAGCTCCGGGACTAGCGGGACCACTAGCACAGATACGCAGTATTTT. Its protein is CASSSGTSGTTSTDTQYF.

This clonotype was recorded a few times. This chain joins TRBV5-1 and TRBJ2-5; TRBD2 matches at 9 bases. CDR1 and CDR2 from the germline V gene are SGHRS and YFSETQ. After removal of 4 bases from V and 5 bases from J, the junction contained 6 bases not matched to a gene. This CDR3 is built from 14 residues. DNA of the CDR3: TGCGCCAGCAGCGAAGGACTAGCGTTTGAGACCCAGTACTTC. Residues: CASSEGLAFETQYF.

This clonotype was counted only a few times. This chain links TRBV7-9 with TRBJ1-2, with 7 bases that match TRBD1. The CDR3 consists of 15 residues. CDR1 and CDR2 (germline): SEHNR, FQNEAQ (reference sequence). V lost 3 bases, J lost 0 bases, and 4 bases stayed unmatched. The DNA of the CDR3 is TGTGCCAGCAGCTTCCGACAGGGCTCTAACTATGGCTACACCTTC. It translates to CASSFRQGSNYGYTF.

This clonotype was picked up many times. The J gene is TRBJ1-1, the V gene TRBV12-3 or TRBV12-4; a possible D gene is TRBD1 (5 bases). The CDR3 sequence is 11 residues long. V dropped 7 bases and J dropped 8 bases, with 11 bases sitting between them. The CDR3 protein is CASKEGTEAFF. For the CDR3, the DNA is TGTGCCAGCAAAGAGGGGACCGAAGCTTTCTTT.

This chain connects TRBV11-2 to TRBJ2-1, with a tentative D call TRBD2 (5 bases). In germline, CDR1 is SGHAT, CDR2 FQNNGV. The CDR3 contains 16 residues. V lost 3 bases and J 4 bases, leaving 16 bases between the germline ends. DNA for the CDR3: TGTGCCAGCAGCTTGTCCCGGACTGTGAGATACAATGAGCAGTTCTTC. Encoded protein: CASSLSRTVRYNEQFF. Variable domain in full (rest from reference TRBV11-2 and TRBJ2-1): EAGVAQSPRYKIIEKRQSVAFWCNPISGHATLYWYQQILGQGPKLLIQFQNNGVVDDSQLPKDRFSAERLKGVDSTLKIQPAKLEDSAVYLCASSLSRTVRYNEQFFGPGTRLTVL.

The V gene is TRBV14, the J gene TRBJ1-2, with TRBD1 identical over 9 bases. Germline V gene data show CDR1 as SGHDN and CDR2 as FVKESK. The CDR3 contains 16 residues. V trimming: 0 bases; J trimming: 7 bases; junction bases outside the gene matches: 9. CDR3 bases: TGTGCCAGCAGCCAAGAATCGACAGGGGGATATAGTGGCTACACCTTC. Translation: CASSQESTGGYSGYTF.

The rearrangement uses TRBV5-1 and TRBJ2-5; 7 positions match TRBD2. The CDR3 runs to 16 residues. Germline assignment: CDR1 SGHRS and CDR2 YFSETQ. With 0 bases clipped from V and 1 base from J, the junction kept 6 bases outside the gene matches. The CDR3 reads CASSLVLASVQETQYF. In nucleotides, the CDR3 is TGCGCCAGCAGCTTGGTACTAGCGAGCGTCCAAGAGACCCAGTACTTC.

This clonotype was picked up a small number of times. The genes are TRBV12-3 or TRBV12-4 and TRBJ1-2, with D perhaps TRBD1 (6 bases). The CDR3 has 15 amino acids. V shed 6 bases and J shed 5 bases, with 19 bases lying between them. CDR3: CASRRMTGGGYGYTF. CDR3 DNA sequence: TGTGCCAGCAGACGCATGACAGGCGGGGGTTATGGCTACACCTTC.

The chain combines TRBV9 with TRBJ2-5; 9 bases map to TRBD2. The germline V gene has CDR1 SGDLS and CDR2 YYNGEE. The CDR3 loop spans 17 amino acids. Trimming removed 0 bases from V and 2 bases from J; junction bases left unmatched: 8. CDR3 DNA: TGTGCCAGCAGCGTAGGAGGCGGGGGGGGCCGGCAAGAGACCCAGTACTTC. Encoded protein: CASSVGGGGGRQETQYF.

This clonotype was found a few times. The chain carries TRBV9 and TRBJ1-4; D not certain. The CDR3 has 13 amino acids. V lost 0 bases to trimming and J lost 8 bases, with 8 bases between them. CDR1 and CDR2 from the germline V gene are SGDLS and YYNGEE. CDR3 amino acids: CASSVEFGEKLFF. The CDR3 bases are TGTGCCAGCAGCGTAGAATTTGGGGAAAAACTGTTTTTT.

This clonotype was seen repeatedly, ten times or more. This chain links TRBV29-1 with TRBJ2-1; possibly TRBD1 for D (6 bases). The CDR3 is made up of 14 amino acids. V gave up 6 bases and J gave up 0 bases, with 12 bases separating them. Germline V CDR1 and CDR2: SQVTM, ANQGSEA. The CDR3 here is CSVEDSSSYNEQFF. As DNA, the CDR3 is TGCAGCGTGGAGGACAGTAGCTCCTACAATGAGCAGTTCTTC.

This clonotype was picked up many times. The CDR3 DNA reads as TGTGCCAGCAGTTCTAGCGGGAGATCAGATACGCAGTATTTT. It translates to CASSSSGRSDTQYF. V gene TRBV2 combines with J gene TRBJ2-3; the match to TRBD2 covers 10 bases. The CDR3 totals 14 residues. Looked up from germline, CDR1 is SNHLY and CDR2 is FYNNEI. The trim removed 5 bases at V and 4 bases at J, leaving 3 bases unmatched. Drawing the rest from reference TRBV2 and TRBJ2-3, the complete variable domain is EPEVTQTPSHQVTQMGQEVILRCVPISNHLYFYWYRQILGQKVEFLVSFYNNEISEKSEIFDDQFSVERPDGSNFTLKIRSTKLEDSAMYFCASSSSGRSDTQYFGPGTRLTVL.

This clonotype was counted a few times. This rearrangement joins TRBV5-1 to TRBJ2-1, with D perhaps TRBD2 (6 bases). Germline V gives CDR1 SGHRS, CDR2 YFSETQ. This CDR3 comprises 15 residues. V gave up 4 bases and J gave up 5 bases, with 16 bases separating them. CDR3 sequence (DNA): TGCGCCAGCAGCCCGGAGGGAAGGGGCCACAATGAGCAGTTCTTC. It specifies CASSPEGRGHNEQFF.

This clonotype has more than one count but fewer than ten. V is TRBV12-3 or TRBV12-4 and J is TRBJ2-2, with D maybe TRBD2 (7 bases). The CDR3 is 15 residues long. V gave up 1 base and J gave up 10 bases, with 16 bases separating them. The CDR3 loop reads CASSLGGGGSVELFF. The CDR3 DNA is TGTGCCAGCAGTTTAGGAGGCGGGGGCTCGGTGGAGCTGTTTTTT.

This clonotype occurred a few times. The gene calls are TRBV2 and TRBJ2-5; the match to TRBD1 covers 8 bases. V lost 6 bases, J lost 1 base, and 4 bases stayed unmatched. Germline loops: CDR1 SNHLY, CDR2 FYNNEI. This CDR3 spans 14 amino acids. CDR3 sequence reads: CASRLDRVQETQYF. The CDR3 DNA is TGTGCCAGCAGACTGGACAGGGTCCAAGAGACCCAGTACTTC.

The J gene is TRBJ1-1, the V gene TRBV14; no clear D gene. The CDR3 contains 15 residues. Germline-derived CDR1 and CDR2 are SGHDN and FVKESK. Trimming took off 0 bases at V and 1 base at J, with 9 bases between the two ends. CDR3 region: CASSQEAFKNTEAFF. The CDR3 DNA reads as TGTGCCAGCAGCCAAGAGGCTTTCAAGAACACTGAAGCTTTCTTT.

This clonotype was counted only a few times. The V call is TRBV12-3 or TRBV12-4, the J call TRBJ1-4; a possible D gene is TRBD1 (5 bases). Trimming shortened V by 3 bases and J by 8 bases, and 10 bases separated the two germline ends. The CDR3 contains 13 residues. This CDR3 is CASSFGGDEKLFF. The DNA for the CDR3 is TGTGCCAGCAGTTTCGGGGGAGACGAAAAACTGTTTTTT.

The count of this clonotype is one. The chain employs TRBV7-9 and TRBJ2-1; 9 nucleotides match TRBD2. The CDR3 totals 13 residues. V shed 8 bases, J shed 4 bases, and the junction held 3 bases outside the gene matches. Looked up from germline, CDR1 is SEHNR and CDR2 is FQNEAQ (reference sequence). CDR3 residues: CASVAGVYNEQFF. CDR3 bases: TGTGCCAGCGTAGCGGGAGTTTACAATGAGCAGTTCTTC. Filled out from reference TRBV7-9 and TRBJ2-1, the complete variable domain reads DTGVSQNPRHKITKRGQNVTFRCDPISEHNRLYWYRQTLGQGPEFLTYFQNEAQLEKSRLLSDRFSAERPKGSFSTLEIQRTEQGDSAMYLCASVAGVYNEQFFGPGTRLTVL.

This chain's CDR3 is CSAEGGTGGFNEQFF. CDR3 in DNA: TGCAGTGCCGAGGGGGGGACAGGGGGTTTCAATGAGCAGTTCTTC. The V call is TRBV20-1, the J call TRBJ2-1; TRBD1 matches 11 bases. The CDR3 is made up of 15 amino acids. The J segment lost 6 bases and the V segment lost 6 bases, leaving 10 bases of the junction unmatched. CDR1 is DFQATT and CDR2 is SNEGSKA in the germline V gene (reference sequence).

The J gene is TRBJ2-3, the V gene TRBV12-3 or TRBV12-4, with a possible D match to TRBD1 (8 bases). The V gene lost 5 bases and the J gene lost 3 bases, with 15 bases spanning the gap. There are 15 residues in the CDR3. CDR3 protein: CASSQGQGGTDTQYF. CDR3 in DNA: TGTGCCAGCAGTCAAGGACAGGGAGGGACAGATACGCAGTATTTT.

The sample holds a few counts of this clonotype. The chain is built from TRBV12-3 or TRBV12-4 and TRBJ2-2; D unresolved. V shed 2 bases and J shed 0 bases, with 4 bases lying between them. The CDR3 consists of 14 residues. The CDR3 loop reads CASSLPPNTGELFF. The DNA for the CDR3 is TGTGCCAGCAGTTTACCCCCGAACACCGGGGAGCTGTTTTTT.